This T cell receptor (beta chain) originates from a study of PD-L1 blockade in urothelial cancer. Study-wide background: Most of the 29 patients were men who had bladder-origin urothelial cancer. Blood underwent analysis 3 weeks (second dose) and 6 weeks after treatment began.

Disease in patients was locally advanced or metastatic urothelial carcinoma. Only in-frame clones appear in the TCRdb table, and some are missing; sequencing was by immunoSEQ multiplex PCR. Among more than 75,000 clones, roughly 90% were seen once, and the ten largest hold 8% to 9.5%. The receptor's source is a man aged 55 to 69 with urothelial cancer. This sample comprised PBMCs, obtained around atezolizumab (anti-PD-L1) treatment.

The CDR3 DNA reads TGTGCCAGCAGGACAGGGTCGGTGGAAGATGGCTACACCTTC. It yields the protein CASRTGSVEDGYTF. V gene TRBV28 combines with J gene TRBJ1-2; TRBD1 agrees at 7 bases. Germline assignment: CDR1 MDHEN and CDR2 SYDVKM. This CDR3 is 14 amino acids long. The J segment lost 6 bases and the V segment lost 6 bases, leaving 10 bases of the junction unmatched.